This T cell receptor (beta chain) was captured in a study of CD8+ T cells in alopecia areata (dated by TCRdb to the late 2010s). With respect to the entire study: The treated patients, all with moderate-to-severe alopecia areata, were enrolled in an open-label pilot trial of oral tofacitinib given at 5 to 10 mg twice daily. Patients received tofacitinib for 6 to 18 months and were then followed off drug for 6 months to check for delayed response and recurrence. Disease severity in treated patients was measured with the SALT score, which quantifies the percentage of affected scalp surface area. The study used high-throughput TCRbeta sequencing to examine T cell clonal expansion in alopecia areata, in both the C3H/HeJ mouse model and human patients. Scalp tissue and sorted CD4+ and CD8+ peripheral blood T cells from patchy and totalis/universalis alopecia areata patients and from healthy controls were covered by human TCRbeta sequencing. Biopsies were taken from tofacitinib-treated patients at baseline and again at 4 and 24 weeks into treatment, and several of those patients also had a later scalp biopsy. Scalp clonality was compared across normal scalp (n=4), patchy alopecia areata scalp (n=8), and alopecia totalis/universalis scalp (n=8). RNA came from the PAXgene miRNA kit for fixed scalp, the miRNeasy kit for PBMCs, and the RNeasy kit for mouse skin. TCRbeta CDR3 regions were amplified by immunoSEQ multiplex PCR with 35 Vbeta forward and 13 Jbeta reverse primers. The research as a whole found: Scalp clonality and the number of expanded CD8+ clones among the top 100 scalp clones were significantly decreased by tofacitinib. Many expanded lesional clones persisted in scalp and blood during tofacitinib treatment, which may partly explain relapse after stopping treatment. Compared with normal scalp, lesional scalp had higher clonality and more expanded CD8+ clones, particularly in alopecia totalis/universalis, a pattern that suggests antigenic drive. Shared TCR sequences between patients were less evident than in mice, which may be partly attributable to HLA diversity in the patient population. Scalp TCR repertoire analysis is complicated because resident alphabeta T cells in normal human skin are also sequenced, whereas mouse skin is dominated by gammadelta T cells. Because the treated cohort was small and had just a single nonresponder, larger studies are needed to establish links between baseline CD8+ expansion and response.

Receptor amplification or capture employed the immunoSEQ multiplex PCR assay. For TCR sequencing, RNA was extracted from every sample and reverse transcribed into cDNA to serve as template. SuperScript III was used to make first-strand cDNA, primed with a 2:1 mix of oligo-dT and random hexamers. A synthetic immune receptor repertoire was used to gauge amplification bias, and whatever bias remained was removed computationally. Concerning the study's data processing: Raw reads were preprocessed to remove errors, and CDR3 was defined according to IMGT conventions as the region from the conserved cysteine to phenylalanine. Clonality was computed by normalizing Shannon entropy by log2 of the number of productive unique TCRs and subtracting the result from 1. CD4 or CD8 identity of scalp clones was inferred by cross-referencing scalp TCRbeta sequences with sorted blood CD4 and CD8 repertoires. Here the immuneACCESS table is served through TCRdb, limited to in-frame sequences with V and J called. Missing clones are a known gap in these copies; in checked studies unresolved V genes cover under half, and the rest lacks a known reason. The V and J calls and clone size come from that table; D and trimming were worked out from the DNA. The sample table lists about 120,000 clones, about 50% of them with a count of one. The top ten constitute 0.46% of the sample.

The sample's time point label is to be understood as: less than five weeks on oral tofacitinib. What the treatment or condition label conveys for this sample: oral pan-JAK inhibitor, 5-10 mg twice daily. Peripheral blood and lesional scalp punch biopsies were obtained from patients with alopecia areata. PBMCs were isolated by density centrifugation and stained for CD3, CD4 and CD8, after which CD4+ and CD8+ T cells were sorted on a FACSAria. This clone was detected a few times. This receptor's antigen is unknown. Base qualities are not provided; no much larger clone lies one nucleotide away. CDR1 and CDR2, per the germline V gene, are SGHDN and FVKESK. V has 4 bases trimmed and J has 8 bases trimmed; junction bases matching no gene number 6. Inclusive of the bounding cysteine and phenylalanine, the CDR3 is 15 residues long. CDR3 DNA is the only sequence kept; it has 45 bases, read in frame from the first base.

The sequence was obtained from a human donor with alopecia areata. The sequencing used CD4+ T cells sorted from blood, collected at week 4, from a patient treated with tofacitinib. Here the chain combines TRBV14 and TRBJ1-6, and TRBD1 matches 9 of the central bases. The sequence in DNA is TGTGCCAGCAGCCGACAGACAGGGGGTGATTCACCCCTCCACTTT. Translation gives CASSRQTGGDSPLHF.